This T cell receptor (beta chain) derives from a study of T cell changes during pregnancy in multiple sclerosis. CDR3 length: 16 amino acids. Unmatched junction bases numbered 13, after V lost 4 bases and J lost 9 bases. Germline V gives CDR1 SGHVS, CDR2 FQNEAQ. Assay: immunoSEQ multiplex PCR; the TCRdb copy retains only in-frame clones and omits some. Altogether around 56,000 clones are present, around 94% being singletons, with the ten largest covering around 2.5%. The TCR comes from a female donor with multiple sclerosis, enrolled in a pregnancy study. This sequence joins TRBV7-8 and TRBJ2-1; the match to TRBD2 covers 9 bases. The source was CD8+ T cells from peripheral blood mononuclear cells, collected after pregnancy. CDR3 in DNA: TGTGCCAGCAGCTCATCTGGGCGCGGGAGGGCCCGTGAGCAGTTCTTC. Its translation is CASSSSGRGRAREQFF.